These 26 T cell receptor beta chains were all obtained from the same sample, sequenced in a study of blood T cell repertoires in COVID-19. Using immunoSEQ multiplex PCR, the repertoire was profiled, and TCRdb retains in-frame clones only, with some absent. The repertoire consists of approximately 74,000 clones, with 84% occurring once and the leading ten covering 36%. Sequencing used peripheral blood. Receptor source: a man aged 65-85 years with acute or convalescent COVID-19.

The chain links TRBV21-1 to TRBJ1-1; the DNA was not compared with TRBD1, the D call given in the table. TRBV21-1 has pseudogene status. The CDR3 has 19 residues. CDR3 sequence (DNA): TGTGCCAGCAGCAAAGAAAGGTGGGACAGGGGGCTAGAGAACACTGAAGCTTTCTTT. As protein: CASSKERWDRGLENTEAFF.

The genes are TRBV18 and TRBJ2-3; 8 nucleotides agree with TRBD1. Germline lookup yields CDR1 KGHSH and CDR2 LQKENI. CDR3 length: 14 residues. After removal of 6 bases from V and 1 base from J, the junction contained 3 bases not matched to a gene. The CDR3 coding sequence is TGTGCCAGCTCCTCGGGACAGGGCACAGATACGCAGTATTTT. Its protein product is CASSSGQGTDTQYF. Based on the CDR3 plus reference TRBV18 and TRBJ2-3, the full variable domain is NAGVMQNPRHLVRRRGQEARLRCSPMKGHSHVYWYRQLPEEGLKFMVYLQKENIIDESGMPKERFSAEFPKEGPSILRIQQVVRGDSAAYFCASSSGQGTDTQYFGPGTRLTVL.

V and J are TRBV5-1 and TRBJ2-1; D may be TRBD1 (6 bases). V lost 2 bases, J lost 1 base, and 10 bases lay in between. The germline V gene has CDR1 SGHRS and CDR2 YFSETQ. This CDR3 comprises 15 residues. CDR3 coding DNA: TGCGCCAGCAGCTTCGCCGACAGGTCCTACAATGAGCAGTTCTTC. Its protein is CASSFADRSYNEQFF.

This clone was recorded only once. The V call is TRBV9, the J call TRBJ1-2, with D perhaps TRBD1 (6 bases). V shed 0 bases and J shed 8 bases, with 17 bases lying between them. The CDR3 sequence is 15 residues long. The germline gives CDR1 SGDLS, CDR2 YYNGEE. Here the CDR3 reads CASSVEEQGKRGYTF. CDR3 bases: TGTGCCAGCAGCGTAGAGGAACAGGGAAAGCGGGGCTACACCTTC.

As DNA, the CDR3 is TGCAGTGTGGGTCCCGGGGAGCAGTACTTC. Its translation is CSVGPGEQYF. This rearrangement joins TRBV20-1 to TRBJ2-7; D gene ambiguous. This CDR3 is built from 10 residues. The ends were cut back, 7 bases at V and 7 bases at J, with 11 bases in the middle. Germline loops: CDR1 DFQATT, CDR2 SNEGSKA (reference sequence).

The chain is built from TRBV2 and TRBJ2-2; 11 positions agree with TRBD2. CDR1 is SNHLY and CDR2 is FYNNEI in the germline V gene. V was pared by 4 bases and J by 5 bases, with 6 bases of the junction left unmatched. The length of the CDR3 is 16 residues. The CDR3 DNA follows: TGTGCCAGCAGTGCCCTAGCGGGGGGAGGTACCGGGGAGCTGTTTTTT. Protein product: CASSALAGGGTGELFF.

This chain uses TRBV10-3 with TRBJ2-2; no firm D call. Trimming took off 4 bases at V and 0 bases at J, with 12 bases between the two ends. From germline, CDR1 is ENHRY and CDR2 SYGVKD. The length of the CDR3 is 16 residues. This CDR3 reads CAISGSSTTNTGELFF. CDR3 DNA sequence: TGTGCCATCAGTGGAAGCAGTACTACGAACACCGGGGAGCTGTTTTTT.

V and J are TRBV23-1 and TRBJ2-7; TRBD1 might be the D (5 bases). TRBV23-1 is sorted into the ORF group, with uncertain function. The CDR3 has 14 amino acids. Trimming stripped 8 bases from V and 3 bases from J, with 17 bases between. The CDR3 spells CASPLARESYEQYF. The CDR3 DNA reads as TGCGCCAGCCCCCTGGCCAGGGAAAGCTACGAGCAGTACTTC.

V usage is TRBV6-2 or TRBV6-3 and J usage is TRBJ1-5; possible D gene TRBD1, 6 bases. CDR3 length equals 14 residues. In germline, CDR1 is MNHEY, CDR2 SVGEGT. Trimming stripped 4 bases from V and 7 bases from J, with 14 bases between. CDR3 amino acids: CASSFGGLGQPQHF. CDR3 DNA sequence: TGTGCCAGCAGTTTCGGGGGGCTTGGGCAGCCCCAGCATTTT.

V usage is TRBV14 and J usage is TRBJ1-4; D is ambiguous. V lost 1 base and J 4 bases, leaving 10 bases between the germline ends. The germline V gene encodes CDR1 SGHDN and CDR2 FVKESK. The CDR3 length is 15 residues. This CDR3 reads CASSQGRRSNEKLFF. CDR3 bases: TGTGCCAGCAGCCAAGGTCGGCGGAGTAATGAAAAACTGTTTTTT.

V usage is TRBV5-1 and J usage is TRBJ2-1, with 7 bases lining up with TRBD1. Germline CDR1 is SGHRS and CDR2 is YFSETQ. V lost 5 bases to trimming and J lost 10 bases; unmatched junction nucleotides: 3. The CDR3 contains 11 residues. The chain's CDR3 is CASRQGTEQFF. The CDR3 coding sequence is TGCGCCAGCAGACAGGGGACGGAGCAGTTCTTC.

The V gene is TRBV12-3 or TRBV12-4, the J gene TRBJ2-1; 11 positions match TRBD2. CDR3 size: 13 residues. V lost 6 bases and J lost 10; bases outside the gene matches: 5. The CDR3 nucleotides are TGTGCCAGCAGCAAACTAGCGGGAGTAGAGCAGTTCTTC. Amino acid sequence: CASSKLAGVEQFF.

The V gene is TRBV7-9, the J gene TRBJ2-7, with D tentatively TRBD2 (6 bases). Trimming removed 3 bases from V and 5 bases from J, with 17 bases in between. The CDR3 consists of 15 residues. CDR1 and CDR2 from the germline V gene are SEHNR and FQNEAQ (reference sequence). The CDR3 spells CASSFPGGPVNEQYF. The DNA for the CDR3 is TGTGCCAGCAGCTTCCCTGGAGGGCCCGTTAACGAGCAGTACTTC.

The chain links TRBV27 to TRBJ1-6, with 10 bases lining up with TRBD1. Per the germline V gene, CDR1 is MNHEY and CDR2 is SMNVEV (reference sequence). V shed 4 bases, J shed 9 bases, and the junction held 3 bases outside the gene matches. This CDR3 comprises 14 residues. This CDR3 reads CASSSTGGTSPLHF. Here the CDR3 DNA reads TGTGCCAGCAGTTCGACAGGGGGCACTTCACCCCTCCACTTT.

The CDR3 nucleotides are TGTGCCAGCAGCCCTCAGGGGGCGCGGAATCAGCCCCAGCATTTT. The encoded protein is CASSPQGARNQPQHF. This chain links TRBV7-2 with TRBJ1-5; 8 nucleotides agree with TRBD1. Germline loops: CDR1 SGHTA, CDR2 FQGNSA. V gave up 5 bases and J gave up 4 bases; unmatched junction bases: 7. The CDR3 contains 15 residues. Full variable domain (rest looked up from reference TRBV7-2 and TRBJ1-5): GAGVSQSPSNKVTEKGKDVELRCDPISGHTALYWYRQSLGQGLEFLIYFQGNSAPDKSGLPSDRFSAERTGGSVSTLTIQRTQQEDSAVYLCASSPQGARNQPQHFGDGTRLSIL.

V gene TRBV19 combines with J gene TRBJ2-6; D perhaps matches TRBD1 (6 bases). The CDR3 runs 18 residues. V was clipped by 0 bases and J by 4 bases, with 16 bases between them. Germline assignment: CDR1 LNHDA and CDR2 SQIVND (reference sequence). The CDR3 here is CASSIDQLTGSGANVLTF. As DNA, the CDR3 is TGTGCCAGTAGTATAGACCAATTAACAGGGTCCGGGGCCAACGTCCTGACTTTC.

This rearrangement joins TRBV10-3 to TRBJ2-1; the D is unclear. Germline CDR1 ENHRY, CDR2 SYGVKD. The CDR3 runs 12 residues. Trimming took off 0 bases at V and 10 bases at J, with 7 bases between the two ends. The CDR3 region has the DNA TGTGCCATCAGTGAGTCCGCGGCGGAGCAGTTCTTC. It translates to CAISESAAEQFF.

A word on this clone: One end of the junction fails to match germline, which may point to a read error. This sequence joins TRBV7-7 and TRBJ2-1; 16 bases fit TRBD2. CDR1 is SSHAT, CDR2 FNYEAQ, per germline (reference sequence). The CDR3 covers 15 residues. CDR3 in DNA: TGTGCTAGCAGCGCGGGACTAGCGGGGGGGAGTAAGCAGTTCTTC. Protein: CASSAGLAGGSKQFF.

J is TRBJ1-1 and V is TRBV6-1; 8 bases are a match to TRBD1. Losses at the gene ends were 3 bases for V and 3 bases for J; bases not matched to a gene: 3. The germline V gene has CDR1 MNHNS and CDR2 SASEGT. The length of the CDR3 is 14 residues. The chain's CDR3 is CASSEAQGDTEAFF. CDR3 DNA sequence: TGTGCCAGCAGTGAGGCACAGGGGGACACTGAAGCTTTCTTT.

CDR3 residues: CASSRGTGKNTGELFF. CDR3 nucleotides: TGTGCCAGCTCAAGAGGGACAGGGAAGAACACCGGGGAGCTGTTTTTT. The rearrangement uses TRBV18 and TRBJ2-2; 9 positions match TRBD1. J was trimmed by 1 base and V by 5 bases; bases with no gene match: 5. CDR1 is KGHSH and CDR2 is LQKENI in the germline V gene. The CDR3 totals 16 residues.

The CDR3 spells CASRAQGSYEQYF. The CDR3 DNA reads as TGTGCCAGTAGAGCACAGGGTTCCTACGAGCAGTACTTC. The V call is TRBV19, the J call TRBJ2-7, with D possibly matching TRBD1 (6 bases). This CDR3 spans 13 amino acids. Looked up from germline, CDR1 is LNHDA and CDR2 is SQIVND (reference sequence). V was clipped by 6 bases and J by 1 base, with 10 bases between them.

This rearrangement joins TRBV7-2 to TRBJ1-1; 9 bases map to TRBD1. Germline V gene sequence: CDR1 SGHTA, CDR2 FQGNSA. V lost 6 bases, J lost 5 bases, and 4 bases stayed unmatched. The CDR3 extends over 13 amino acids. The CDR3: CASRVQGATEAFF. CDR3 nucleotides: TGTGCCAGCAGGGTACAGGGGGCGACTGAAGCTTTCTTT.

The V and J genes are TRBV7-2 and TRBJ2-1; 8 nucleotides align to TRBD1. This CDR3 contains 15 residues. Germline values: CDR1 SGHTA, CDR2 FQGNSA. V lost 0 bases, J lost 2 bases, and 0 bases stayed unmatched. CDR3 residues: CASSLAQGAYNEQFF. CDR3 sequence (DNA): TGTGCCAGCAGCTTAGCACAGGGGGCCTACAATGAGCAGTTCTTC.

V gene TRBV7-9 combines with J gene TRBJ2-3; tentative D call: TRBD2 (8 bases). CDR3 length: 19 residues. Trimming removed 1 base at V and 4 bases at J, with 24 bases between. The germline V gene encodes CDR1 SEHNR and CDR2 FQNEAQ (reference sequence). The CDR3 bases are TGTGCCAGCAGCTTAGAGTTCTCCCCCGGGACTAGGGGGCCAGATACGCAGTATTTT. Its protein is CASSLEFSPGTRGPDTQYF.

The chain employs TRBV7-2 and TRBJ2-2; tentative D call: TRBD2 (6 bases). The CDR3 is 14 amino acids. V was trimmed by 5 bases and J by 7 bases, leaving 14 bases between them. The germline gives CDR1 SGHTA, CDR2 FQGNSA. CDR3 coding DNA: TGTGCCAGCAGCCAGAACGGAGGGCTCGGGGAGCTGTTTTTT. It yields the protein CASSQNGGLGELFF.

V and J are TRBV20-1 and TRBJ1-2; perhaps TRBD1 as D (6 bases). This CDR3 has 14 amino acids. CDR1 and CDR2 from the germline V gene are DFQATT and SNEGSKA (reference sequence). Trimming shortened V by 3 bases and J by 4 bases, and 15 bases separated the two germline ends. CDR3 nucleotides: TGCAGTGCTAGTATAGGGACACCGACCTATGGCTACACCTTC. This gives the protein CSASIGTPTYGYTF.